These T cell receptor beta chains were read from a single sample in a study of technical replicates of blood from a handful of donors. Measured with immunoSEQ multiplex PCR; TCRdb has only the in-frame clones, and not every one. The sample yields 35,000 to 50,000 clones, approximately 96% seen once. Sequencing was performed on T cells isolated from PBMCs. The source is a human donor in good health. Both conserved end residues are part of each CDR3. The D gene is left open where the match is weak. Not all rows give a size; the values are once, few, many and, for expanded clones, a class.

j_call: TRBJ2-1; v_call: TRBV30; clone_size: -; d_call: TRBD2; cdr3_nt: TGTGCCTGGAGTCGGGTAGCGGGAGTAAATGAGCAGTTCTTC; cdr3_aa: CAWSRVAGVNEQFF
j_call: TRBJ2-3; v_call: TRBV6-5; clone_size: -; d_call: -; cdr3_nt: TGTGCCAGCAGTCCCCATCGTAGTAATGTCGATACGCAGTATTTT; cdr3_aa: CASSPHRSNVDTQYF
j_call: TRBJ1-1; v_call: TRBV5-8; clone_size: -; d_call: -; cdr3_nt: TGTGCCAGCCGAATCAGACAGGCCGCTCCGGGGGGCACTGAAGCTTTCTTT; cdr3_aa: CASRIRQAAPGGTEAFF
j_call: TRBJ2-5; v_call: TRBV27; clone_size: once; d_call: TRBD2; cdr3_nt: TGTGCCAGCAGTTTACTAGCGGGAGGGCCGGGGCAAGAGACCCAGTACTTC; cdr3_aa: CASSLLAGGPGQETQYF
j_call: TRBJ2-5; v_call: TRBV2; clone_size: -; d_call: -; cdr3_nt: TGTGCCAGCAGAAGGCAGGGTGCGTGGGAGACCCAGTACTTC; cdr3_aa: CASRRQGAWETQYF
j_call: TRBJ2-7; v_call: TRBV13; clone_size: -; d_call: -; cdr3_nt: TGTGCCAGCAGCTTACAGGGGACGCCCTACGAGCAGTACTTC; cdr3_aa: CASSLQGTPYEQYF
j_call: TRBJ1-1; v_call: TRBV6-5; clone_size: -; d_call: TRBD1; cdr3_nt: TGTGCCAGCAGTTACGAGGGGGCTACTGAAGCTTTCTTT; cdr3_aa: CASSYEGATEAFF
j_call: TRBJ2-7; v_call: TRBV6-6; clone_size: -; d_call: -; cdr3_nt: TGTGCCAGCAGTTACTCGGTCAGGAAAAACTCCTACGAGCAGTACTTC; cdr3_aa: CASSYSVRKNSYEQYF
j_call: TRBJ2-5; v_call: TRBV15; clone_size: -; d_call: TRBD2; cdr3_nt: TGTGCCACCAGCAGAGAAAAGACTAGCGGGAAGGAGACCCAGTACTTC; cdr3_aa: CATSREKTSGKETQYF
j_call: TRBJ2-1; v_call: TRBV6-1; clone_size: -; d_call: TRBD1; cdr3_nt: TGTGCCAGCAGGGACAGGAGTTTTTACAATGAGCAGTTCTTC; cdr3_aa: CASRDRSFYNEQFF
j_call: TRBJ2-7; v_call: TRBV7-9; clone_size: -; d_call: TRBD1; cdr3_nt: TGTGCCAGCAGCTTACGGGACAGGGGGCGGTACGAGCAGTACTTC; cdr3_aa: CASSLRDRGRYEQYF
j_call: TRBJ2-1; v_call: TRBV29-1; clone_size: -; d_call: -; cdr3_nt: TGCAGCGTTGACCTCTACAATGAGCAGTTCTTC; cdr3_aa: CSVDLYNEQFF
j_call: TRBJ1-1; v_call: TRBV5-1; clone_size: -; d_call: TRBD1; cdr3_nt: TGCGCCAGCAGTAAGGGACAGGAGACCACTGAAGCTTTCTTT; cdr3_aa: CASSKGQETTEAFF
j_call: TRBJ1-1; v_call: TRBV5-6; clone_size: once; d_call: -; cdr3_nt: TGTGCCAGCAGCTTGTTGATCAGTTCAGTTTACACTGAAGCTTTCTTT; cdr3_aa: CASSLLISSVYTEAFF
j_call: TRBJ1-2; v_call: TRBV10-3; clone_size: -; d_call: TRBD1; cdr3_nt: TGTGCCATCAGTGAGTCGAATAGCGGGGACAGGGACTATTACTATGGCTACACCTTC; cdr3_aa: CAISESNSGDRDYYYGYTF
j_call: TRBJ2-1; v_call: TRBV1; clone_size: once; d_call: -; cdr3_nt: TGCACCAGCAGCCAAGATGGCAAGGGACTAGCGGGACCTCATCGTTACAATGAGCAGTTCTTC; cdr3_aa: CTSSQDGKGLAGPHRYNEQFF